The 2 T cell receptor beta chains below were found in one sample sequenced in a study of blood T cell repertoires in COVID-19. Here immunoSEQ multiplex PCR was the method, and the copy in TCRdb shows in-frame clones only, minus some. The sample records 200,000 or so clones, 70% to 90% being singletons. The sequenced sample consisted of peripheral blood. The receptors were sampled from a man aged 50 or older who had recovered from COVID-19.

In the case of this clone: The sample contains more than one DNA sequence encoding this CDR3. The CDR3 sequence is CSVPANYGYTF. CDR3 sequence (DNA): TGCAGCGTTCCAGCTAACTATGGCTACACCTTC. The chain is built from TRBV29-1 and TRBJ1-2, with D unresolved. Germline-derived CDR1 and CDR2 are SQVTM and ANQGSEA. The V end was cut by 5 bases, the J end by 0 bases, with 4 bases between. CDR3 length: 11 amino acids.

The chain joins TRBV4-1 to TRBJ1-1, with D tentatively TRBD1 (5 bases). The CDR3 has 16 amino acids. CDR1 MGHRA and CDR2 YSYEKL come from the germline V gene. V was shortened by 1 base and J by 4 bases, with 16 bases between the two germline ends. CDR3 loop: CASSQAQGSLGTEAFF. The DNA of the CDR3 is TGCGCCAGCAGCCAAGCCCAGGGTTCGTTGGGCACTGAAGCTTTCTTT.